The 10 T cell receptor beta chains in this list originate from one sample, sequenced in a study of cytotoxic CD8 clonotypes in ibrutinib-treated CLL. The assay was immunoSEQ multiplex PCR, and TCRdb's table has in-frame clones only and misses some. The sample records approximately 200,000 clones, 55% to 85% being singletons. The sample here was PBMCs, taken after 24 months of ibrutinib treatment. All receptors come from a human donor with chronic lymphocytic leukemia.

The chain links TRBV5-1 to TRBJ2-7, with TRBD2 matching over 7 bases. CDR1 SGHRS and CDR2 YFSETQ come from the germline V gene. V gave up 3 bases and J gave up 4 bases; unmatched junction bases: 13. This CDR3 is 16 amino acids long. CDR3 sequence reads: CASSWGLRDYPYEQYF. The CDR3 DNA is TGCGCCAGCAGCTGGGGCCTCCGGGACTACCCTTACGAGCAGTACTTC. Full variable domain (outside the CDR3, taken from reference TRBV5-1 and TRBJ2-7): KAGVTQTPRYLIKTRGQQVTLSCSPISGHRSVSWYQQTPGQGLQFLFEYFSETQRNKGNFPGRFSGRQFSNSRSEMNVSTLELGDSALYLCASSWGLRDYPYEQYFGPGTRLTVT.

This clone was observed a few times. The chain carries TRBV7-5 and TRBJ1-2. TRBV7-5 is given as a pseudogene. The CDR3 covers 15 residues. CDR3 bases: TGTGTCAGAAGCCGAGGGGTAGACAGTCACTATGGCTACACCTTC. It is translated as CVRSRGVDSHYGYTF.

CDR3 bases: TGCAGCGCCTTCCGCCCGGCTTCAGGTATCGGGTACGAGCAGTACTTC. Protein: CSAFRPASGIGYEQYF. The chain links TRBV29-1 to TRBJ2-7; D unclear. The CDR3 is 16 amino acids. The V end was cut by 7 bases, the J end by 4 bases, with 26 bases between. Germline CDR1 is SQVTM and CDR2 is ANQGSEA.

CDR3 sequence (DNA): TGTGCCAGCAGCTTCAGGGGGCAGGGTGGAGAGACCCAGTACTTC. As protein: CASSFRGQGGETQYF. This chain connects TRBV9 to TRBJ2-5; 8 nucleotides match TRBD1. Trimming took 4 bases from V and 4 from J; bases not matched to a gene: 9. Germline assignment: CDR1 SGDLS and CDR2 YYNGEE. This CDR3 has 15 amino acids.

This clone was seen a few times. V gene TRBV27 combines with J gene TRBJ2-2, with D perhaps assigned TRBD1 or TRBD2 (5 bases each). The CDR3 is 17 residues long. Trimming stripped 3 bases from V and 6 bases from J, with 20 bases between. Germline values: CDR1 MNHEY, CDR2 SMNVEV (reference sequence). The CDR3 is CASSFRTGTALSGELFF. CDR3 sequence (DNA): TGTGCCAGCAGTTTCCGGACCGGGACGGCTCTATCCGGGGAGCTGTTTTTT.

The chain employs TRBV27 and TRBJ1-2; 7 nucleotides line up with TRBD1. Germline trimming cut 5 bases from V and 1 base from J; bases unmatched to any gene: 4. Germline lookup yields CDR1 MNHEY and CDR2 SMNVEV (reference sequence). CDR3 length: 14 amino acids. The DNA of the CDR3 is TGTGCCAGCAGTGGGGGACAGATTAACTATGGCTACACCTTC. This codes for CASSGGQINYGYTF.

The chain joins TRBV9 to TRBJ2-1; D is unclear. V was pared by 4 bases and J by 2 bases, with 7 bases between. Germline CDR1 SGDLS, CDR2 YYNGEE. The CDR3 runs to 13 residues. The CDR3 nucleotides are TGTGCCAGCAGCCCAAGGACCTACAATGAGCAGTTCTTC. Residues: CASSPRTYNEQFF.

This chain joins TRBV5-1 and TRBJ2-1; 8 nucleotides align to TRBD1. The CDR3 runs to 14 residues. V lost 3 bases and J lost 5; bases outside the gene matches: 4. Germline V gene sequence: CDR1 SGHRS, CDR2 YFSETQ. The CDR3 protein is CASSSGQEHNEQFF. Here the CDR3 DNA reads TGCGCCAGCAGCTCGGGACAGGAACACAATGAGCAGTTCTTC. Full variable domain (remainder filled in from reference TRBV5-1 and TRBJ2-1): KAGVTQTPRYLIKTRGQQVTLSCSPISGHRSVSWYQQTPGQGLQFLFEYFSETQRNKGNFPGRFSGRQFSNSRSEMNVSTLELGDSALYLCASSSGQEHNEQFFGPGTRLTVL.

The V and J genes are TRBV6-5 and TRBJ1-4; the D is unclear. The CDR3 runs to 15 residues. Trimming pared 2 bases from V and 0 bases from J, leaving 7 bases between. CDR1 is MNHEY and CDR2 is SVGAGI in the germline V gene. CDR3 DNA sequence: TGTGCCAGCAGTTACGACACCGCAACTAATGAAAAACTGTTTTTT. Translating it yields CASSYDTATNEKLFF.

V and J are TRBV9 and TRBJ2-1; D unclear. The CDR3 length is 12 residues. CDR1 is SGDLS, CDR2 YYNGEE, per germline. V lost 4 bases, J lost 7 bases, and 9 bases lay in between. The CDR3 nucleotides read TGTGCCAGCAGCTCCGAGTGGAATGAGCAGTTCTTC. Amino acid sequence: CASSSEWNEQFF. Looking up the rest from reference TRBV9 and TRBJ2-1 gives the full variable domain: DSGVTQTPKHLITATGQRVTLRCSPRSGDLSVYWYQQSLDQGLQFLIQYYNGEERAKGNILERFSAQQFPDLHSELNLSSLELGDSALYFCASSSEWNEQFFGPGTRLTVL.